This T cell receptor (beta chain) was retrieved from a study of CD8 T cells in Susac syndrome. The authors sequenced TCR beta from blood CD8+ and CD4+ T cells. The CD8+ and CD4+ T cells were negatively isolated, with the TEMRA cells enriched by FACS. V lost 2 bases and J lost 1, with 14 bases in between. The germline gives CDR1 SQVTM, CDR2 ANQGSEA. This CDR3 comprises 15 residues. RNA, at about 0.45 to 1 ug, was reverse transcribed with random hexamers. TCR beta CDR3 was amplified by immunoSEQ covering 54 Vbeta and 13 Jbeta. TCRdb fed the immunoSEQ multiplex PCR reads into MiXCR, producing one record per CDR3 protein. The table shows roughly 150,000 distinct CDR3 sequences, with roughly 95% occurring only once.

This TCR was sampled from a human donor with multiple sclerosis. Input material: CD8+ T cells from PBMCs. V gene TRBV29-1 combines with J gene TRBJ1-1; the D gene is possibly TRBD1 (6 bases). The CDR3 region has the DNA TGCAGCGTTGAATCTTTGTTACAGGGGAACACTGAAGCTTTCTTT. Amino acid sequence: CSVESLLQGNTEAFF.